This passage covers 30 T cell receptor beta chains from one sample sequenced in a study of blood T cell repertoires in COVID-19 (dated by TCRdb to 2018 to 2021). The receptor library was made with the immunoSEQ multiplex PCR assay. Sourced from immuneACCESS, this table was stored by TCRdb with only in-frame sequences that have V and J called. A share of the clones is absent; for the studies checked, an unresolved V gene accounts for under half, and the remainder has no known explanation. Here the sample has 120,000 to 150,000 clones; 70% to 90% occur a single time. 6.5% to 9.5% of the sample belongs to the ten largest clones. The sequencing input was peripheral blood. The receptors were gathered from a woman between 55 and 75 years old with COVID-19, enrolled during active disease.

The CDR3: CASKGPETQYF. The CDR3 nucleotides are TGTGCCAGCAAGGGGCCAGAGACCCAGTACTTC. The rearrangement joins TRBV5-4 to TRBJ2-5, with a possible D match to TRBD1 (5 bases). The CDR3 totals 11 residues. V was trimmed by 6 bases and J by 4 bases, leaving 7 bases between them. From germline, CDR1 is SGHNT and CDR2 YYREEE (reference sequence).

V is TRBV10-3 and J is TRBJ2-3; D remains ambiguous. The V gene lost 0 bases and the J gene lost 2 bases, with 9 bases spanning the gap. Germline lookup yields CDR1 ENHRY and CDR2 SYGVKD. The length of the CDR3 is 15 residues. The CDR3 region has the DNA TGTGCCATCAGTGAGTCTAGCCGGGTCACAGATACGCAGTATTTT. Translated: CAISESSRVTDTQYF.

The table lists this clone with a count of one. This rearrangement joins TRBV7-2 to TRBJ2-7; D is unclear. Trimming left V 1 base short and J 3 bases short, with 10 bases between. This CDR3 region has 14 residues. Per germline, CDR1 SGHTA and CDR2 FQGNSA. CDR3 bases: TGTGCCAGCAGCTTAGGAGTAGTTGACTACGAGCAGTACTTC. Its translation is CASSLGVVDYEQYF.

There are a few counts of this clone. The CDR3 region has the DNA TGTGCCAGCAGCCCCTCGATGAGCTCCTATAATTCACCCCTCCACTTT. It specifies CASSPSMSSYNSPLHF. This chain links TRBV5-5 with TRBJ1-6; D not certain. Per the germline V gene, CDR1 is SGHKS and CDR2 is YYEKEE (reference sequence). The CDR3 sequence is 16 residues long. V shed 4 bases and J shed 0 bases, with 11 bases lying between them.

The chain links TRBV3-1 (or the pseudogene TRBV3-2) to TRBJ1-4; D is perhaps TRBD1 (6 bases). The CDR3 has 15 amino acids. CDR1 is LGHDT and CDR2 is YNNKEL in the germline V gene (reference sequence). V gave up 3 bases and J gave up 3 bases, with 11 bases separating them. The CDR3 protein is CASSQFTGSNEKLFF. For the CDR3, the DNA is TGTGCCAGCAGCCAGTTTACAGGGTCTAATGAAAAACTGTTTTTT.

V gene TRBV6-5 combines with J gene TRBJ1-1, with a weak D call TRBD1 (5 bases). The CDR3 is 13 residues long. V gave up 0 bases and J gave up 7 bases, with 9 bases separating them. Germline V gene lookup returns CDR1 MNHEY and CDR2 SVGAGI. The CDR3 nucleotides read TGTGCCAGCAGTTACTCGAGCACAGGTGAAGCTTTCTTT. It translates to CASSYSSTGEAFF.

The rearrangement uses TRBV5-6 and TRBJ1-2; 8 bases align to TRBD1. Germline loops: CDR1 SGHDT, CDR2 YYEEEE. The ends lost 0 bases at V and 8 bases at J; junction bases unmatched: 6. The CDR3 has 14 amino acids. The CDR3 loop is CASSLGQGARGYTF. The CDR3 bases are TGTGCCAGCAGCTTGGGGCAGGGGGCACGAGGCTACACCTTC.

This clone has a handful of counts. The V and J genes are TRBV12-3 or TRBV12-4 and TRBJ1-5; a weak D match, TRBD1 (6 bases). V shed 8 bases and J shed 5 bases, with 13 bases lying between them. The CDR3 has 13 residues. CDR3 loop: CASGWGGHQPQHF. The DNA of the CDR3 is TGTGCCAGCGGTTGGGGGGGGCATCAGCCCCAGCATTTT.

The chain recombines TRBV7-2 with TRBJ2-7, with D possibly matching TRBD2 (6 bases). V lost 1 base and J 2 bases, leaving 12 bases between the germline ends. The CDR3 is 15 amino acids. Germline V gives CDR1 SGHTA, CDR2 FQGNSA. The CDR3 bases are TGTGCCAGCAGCTTAGACGGGGGACTTACCTACGAGCAGTACTTC. It translates to CASSLDGGLTYEQYF.

The rearrangement links TRBV9 to TRBJ2-7; maybe TRBD1 (5 bases). Looked up from germline, CDR1 is SGDLS and CDR2 is YYNGEE. Trimming removed 1 base from V and 6 bases from J, with 14 bases in between. CDR3 length: 14 residues. The CDR3 reads CASSVFAGSVEQYF. The DNA for the CDR3 is TGTGCCAGCAGCGTATTCGCAGGGTCGGTCGAGCAGTACTTC.

The chain joins TRBV7-2 to TRBJ1-5, with D tentatively TRBD1 (6 bases). V dropped 5 bases and J dropped 4 bases, with 15 bases sitting between them. This CDR3 has 15 residues. CDR1 is SGHTA, CDR2 FQGNSA, per germline. The CDR3 sequence: CASSPWGGGNQPQHF. In nucleotides, the CDR3 is TGTGCCAGCAGCCCATGGGGGGGCGGTAATCAGCCCCAGCATTTT.

This chain links TRBV5-1 with TRBJ2-1, with a possible D match to TRBD2 (5 bases). Looked up from germline, CDR1 is SGHRS and CDR2 is YFSETQ. Trimming left V 0 bases short and J 5 bases short, with 9 bases between. The CDR3 sequence is 14 residues long. The CDR3 DNA reads TGCGCCAGCAGCTTGGCACAAGCGGACAATGAGCAGTTCTTC. Its protein product is CASSLAQADNEQFF.

The rearrangement joins TRBV18 to TRBJ2-7, with D tentatively TRBD1 (6 bases). Germline V gene data show CDR1 as KGHSH and CDR2 as LQKENI. Trimming stripped 6 bases from V and 7 bases from J, with 13 bases between. The CDR3 runs to 12 residues. The CDR3 spells CASSVQGTEQYF. CDR3 nucleotides: TGTGCCAGCTCTGTACAGGGTACGGAGCAGTACTTC.

The genes are TRBV11-3 and TRBJ2-2, with TRBD1 identical over 8 bases. J gave up 4 bases and V 4 bases, and 5 bases lay outside the gene matches. The length of the CDR3 is 15 residues. In germline, CDR1 is SGHNT, CDR2 YENEEA. CDR3 in DNA: TGTGCCAGCAGCTCTGGACAGGGAGCCACCGGGGAGCTGTTTTTT. Translation: CASSSGQGATGELFF.

The chain carries TRBV5-1 and TRBJ1-1; no reliable D call. Germline V CDR1 and CDR2: SGHRS, YFSETQ. The CDR3 is 14 amino acids. V was shortened by 0 bases and J by 1 base, with 7 bases between the two germline ends. The CDR3 DNA reads TGCGCCAGCAGCTTGGCGCAGGCGAACACTGAAGCTTTCTTT. Translated, it gives CASSLAQANTEAFF.

This clone has a handful of counts. V usage is TRBV10-3 and J usage is TRBJ1-1; D possibly corresponds to TRBD1 (5 bases). This CDR3 is 16 amino acids long. Germline CDR1 reads ENHRY; CDR2 reads SYGVKD. V was pared by 0 bases and J by 11 bases, with 22 bases between. The CDR3 DNA is TGTGCCATCAGTGAGTCAAAGGCAGGGCGAAGTAGCTTGGCTTTCTTT. Translated, it gives CAISESKAGRSSLAFF.

This clone has a handful of counts. V usage is TRBV20-1 and J usage is TRBJ2-1; no clear D. The length of the CDR3 is 11 residues. The V end lost 6 bases, the J end lost 3 bases, and 6 bases lay between the germline ends. CDR1 is DFQATT and CDR2 is SNEGSKA in the germline V gene (reference sequence). This CDR3 is CSATHYNEQFF. In DNA form, the CDR3 reads TGCAGTGCAACTCACTACAATGAGCAGTTCTTC.

The CDR3 DNA is TGTGCCAGTAGTTTCGGCAGACTTCGCTATAATTCACCCCTCCACTTT. Protein: CASSFGRLRYNSPLHF. V gene TRBV19 combines with J gene TRBJ1-6; no clear D gene. Germline loops: CDR1 LNHDA, CDR2 SQIVND (reference sequence). V lost 5 bases and J lost 3, with 14 bases in between. The CDR3 runs to 16 residues.

The chain links TRBV7-6 to TRBJ1-2, with 8 bases fitting TRBD1. CDR1 SGHVS and CDR2 FNYEAQ come from the germline V gene. CDR3 size: 15 residues. Losses at the gene ends were 5 bases for V and 4 bases for J; bases not matched to a gene: 9. CDR3 loop: CASSRGQGSLYGYTF. The DNA of the CDR3 is TGTGCCAGCAGCCGCGGACAGGGTTCTCTCTATGGCTACACCTTC.

This clone has more than one count but fewer than ten. The chain links TRBV2 to TRBJ2-4; D possibly corresponds to TRBD2 (6 bases). This CDR3 has 18 residues. Trimming stripped 6 bases from V and 3 bases from J, with 24 bases between. The germline gives CDR1 SNHLY, CDR2 FYNNEI. The CDR3 sequence: CASRPLMTGGLGKNIQYF. CDR3 bases: TGTGCCAGCAGACCGTTAATGACTGGGGGACTTGGCAAAAACATTCAGTACTTC.

Only one count was recorded for this clone. This chain uses TRBV6-2 or TRBV6-3 with TRBJ2-3; 11 nucleotides align to TRBD2. The CDR3 is made up of 17 amino acids. The V gene end was trimmed by 5 bases and the J gene end by 4 bases; junction bases not matched to a gene: 11. In germline, CDR1 is MNHEY, CDR2 SVGEGT. The CDR3 DNA follows: TGTGCCAGCAGTATACCCCGTAGCGGGGGGGCCCCAGATACGCAGTATTTT. This translates into CASSIPRSGGAPDTQYF.

The CDR3 reads CASSKETQYF. CDR3 DNA sequence: TGTGCCAGCAGCAAAGAGACCCAGTACTTC. The chain recombines TRBV28 with TRBJ2-5; the D is unclear. The CDR3 contains 10 residues. V lost 6 bases and J 3 bases, leaving 2 bases between the germline ends. Germline V gene data show CDR1 as MDHEN and CDR2 as SYDVKM. Filled out from reference TRBV28 and TRBJ2-5, the complete variable domain reads DVKVTQSSRYLVKRTGEKVFLECVQDMDHENMFWYRQDPGLGLRLIYFSYDVKMKEKGDIPEGYSVSREKKERFSLILESASTNQTSMYLCASSKETQYFGPGTRLLVL.

This chain uses TRBV11-2 with TRBJ1-1; maybe TRBD1 (5 bases). V lost 5 bases and J lost 0, with 13 bases in between. Germline CDR1 and CDR2: SGHAT and FQNNGV. The CDR3 has 15 residues. CDR3 bases: TGTGCCAGCAGCCCCATTCAGGGCTTGAACACTGAAGCTTTCTTT. Amino acid sequence: CASSPIQGLNTEAFF.

CDR3 DNA: TGTGCCAGCAGGGCCGGGACTAGCGGATACAATGAGCAGTTCTTC. It codes for CASRAGTSGYNEQFF. The V call is TRBV2, the J call TRBJ2-1; 11 nucleotides align to TRBD2. Trimming at V came to 6 bases and at J to 4 bases, leaving 5 bases not matched to a gene. There are 15 residues in the CDR3. Germline V gene sequence: CDR1 SNHLY, CDR2 FYNNEI. Full variable domain (rest looked up from reference TRBV2 and TRBJ2-1): EPEVTQTPSHQVTQMGQEVILRCVPISNHLYFYWYRQILGQKVEFLVSFYNNEISEKSEIFDDQFSVERPDGSNFTLKIRSTKLEDSAMYFCASRAGTSGYNEQFFGPGTRLTVL.

V is TRBV19 and J is TRBJ2-5; perhaps TRBD2 as D (6 bases). This CDR3 comprises 11 residues. CDR1 LNHDA and CDR2 SQIVND come from the germline V gene (reference sequence). V lost 6 bases to trimming and J lost 8 bases, with 10 bases between them. The CDR3: CASRGGPTQYF. The CDR3 DNA sequence: TGTGCCAGTAGGGGGGGTCCAACCCAGTACTTC.

This chain connects TRBV7-8 to TRBJ1-2; 8 bases align to TRBD1. CDR1 is SGHVS, CDR2 FQNEAQ, per germline. CDR3 size: 17 residues. The junction had 11 bases not matched to a gene; V was cut back by 1 base and J by 4 bases. This CDR3 reads CASSLEGQGVPVYGYTF. The CDR3 DNA sequence: TGTGCCAGCAGCTTAGAAGGACAGGGAGTCCCGGTCTATGGCTACACCTTC. The full variable domain, rest sourced from reference TRBV7-8 and TRBJ1-2, is GAGVSQSPRYKVAKRGQDVALRCDPISGHVSLFWYQQALGQGPEFLTYFQNEAQLDKSGLPSDRFFAERPEGSVSTLKIQRTQQEDSAVYLCASSLEGQGVPVYGYTFGSGTRLTVV.

This chain uses TRBV19 with TRBJ1-1; D is possibly TRBD1 (6 bases). The CDR3 runs to 15 residues. Germline V gives CDR1 LNHDA, CDR2 SQIVND (reference sequence). Trimming shortened V by 5 bases and J by 0 bases, and 13 bases separated the two germline ends. The CDR3: CASSLGAEVNTEAFF. The CDR3 nucleotides are TGTGCCAGTAGTTTGGGGGCGGAGGTGAACACTGAAGCTTTCTTT.

V and J are TRBV4-2 and TRBJ2-1; 14 bases map to TRBD2. Germline V lookup: CDR1 LGHNA, CDR2 YNFKEQ. The CDR3 covers 17 residues. Trimming took 4 bases from V and 7 from J; bases not matched to a gene: 9. The DNA for the CDR3 is TGTGCCAGCAGCCCTCAACTGACTAGCGGGGGGGGTAATGAGCAGTTCTTC. Translated, it gives CASSPQLTSGGGNEQFF.

The table lists this clone with a count of one. V gene TRBV4-3 combines with J gene TRBJ1-1; D is undetermined. The CDR3 sequence is 17 residues long. CDR1 is LGHNA, CDR2 YSLEER, per germline. Trimming removed 1 base from V and 0 bases from J, with 15 bases in between. The CDR3 sequence is CASSQGTGRIVNTEAFF. In DNA form, the CDR3 reads TGCGCCAGCAGCCAAGGCACGGGGAGGATAGTGAACACTGAAGCTTTCTTT.

V gene TRBV7-9 combines with J gene TRBJ1-1; the D gene is possibly TRBD1 (6 bases). The germline V gene encodes CDR1 SEHNR and CDR2 FQNEAQ (reference sequence). Trimming left V 3 bases short and J 0 bases short, with 20 bases between. The CDR3 spans 18 residues. CDR3 sequence reads: CASSFVAGASRMNTEAFF. The CDR3 DNA is TGTGCCAGCAGCTTCGTAGCAGGGGCCAGTAGGATGAACACTGAAGCTTTCTTT.